The 30 T cell receptor beta chains below come from one sample, sequenced in a study of blood T cell repertoires in COVID-19. Generated by immunoSEQ multiplex PCR, the TCRdb table keeps only in-frame clones and is missing some. Of tens of thousands of clones listed, roughly 84% are singletons. Specimen: peripheral blood. Source of these receptors: a human donor in a cohort sampled during active COVID-19.

This clone appeared a few times. The genes are TRBV19 and TRBJ2-7; TRBD1 matches 7 bases. The ends lost 5 bases at V and 5 bases at J; junction bases unmatched: 6. Germline loops: CDR1 LNHDA, CDR2 SQIVND (reference sequence). The CDR3 has 13 residues. This CDR3 reads CASSYRGRNEQYF. As DNA, the CDR3 is TGTGCCAGTAGTTACAGGGGACGTAACGAGCAGTACTTC.

V and J are TRBV2 and TRBJ2-2, with TRBD1 as a possible D gene (5 bases). Trimming shortened V by 8 bases and J by 1 base, and 11 bases separated the two germline ends. The CDR3 loop spans 14 amino acids. Germline V gene lookup returns CDR1 SNHLY and CDR2 FYNNEI. CDR3: CASRQTVNTGELFF. In DNA form, the CDR3 reads TGTGCCAGCCGTCAGACAGTGAACACCGGGGAGCTGTTTTTT.

V and J are TRBV7-9 and TRBJ2-1; 13 bases are shared with TRBD2. CDR3 size: 13 residues. Losses at the gene ends were 9 bases for V and 5 bases for J; bases not matched to a gene: 1. Germline-derived CDR1 and CDR2 are SEHNR and FQNEAQ (reference sequence). This CDR3 is CARGTSGNNEQFF. CDR3 DNA: TGTGCCAGAGGGACTAGCGGGAACAATGAGCAGTTCTTC. Using reference TRBV7-9 and TRBJ2-1 for the parts outside the CDR3, the full variable domain is DTGVSQNPRHKITKRGQNVTFRCDPISEHNRLYWYRQTLGQGPEFLTYFQNEAQLEKSRLLSDRFSAERPKGSFSTLEIQRTEQGDSAMYLCARGTSGNNEQFFGPGTRLTVL.

This clone showed up just once. The chain is built from TRBV30 and TRBJ2-1, with 11 bases aligning to TRBD2. J lost 2 bases, V lost 3 bases, and 0 bases had no gene match. Germline V lookup: CDR1 GTSNPN, CDR2 SVGIG (reference sequence). CDR3 length: 14 amino acids. The CDR3 here is CAWRGLAAYNEQFF. The CDR3 DNA sequence: TGTGCCTGGAGGGGACTAGCGGCCTACAATGAGCAGTTCTTC.

V gene TRBV6-4 combines with J gene TRBJ1-2; a weak D match, TRBD1 (5 bases). Germline CDR1 is MRHNA and CDR2 is SNTAGT. This CDR3 spans 16 amino acids. The ends were cut back, 6 bases at V and 2 bases at J, with 19 bases in the middle. The CDR3 spells CASSPSGVATNYGYTF. The CDR3, as DNA: TGTGCCAGCAGCCCCTCGGGGGTTGCTACGAACTATGGCTACACCTTC.

The chain carries TRBV7-2 and TRBJ2-5, with 11 nucleotides matching TRBD2. V was pared by 1 base and J by 10 bases, with 5 bases of the junction left unmatched. Germline CDR1 and CDR2: SGHTA and FQGNSA. CDR3 size: 14 residues. The CDR3 nucleotides read TGTGCCAGCAGCTTAGACCCACTAGCGGGGGACCAGTACTTC. Encoded protein: CASSLDPLAGDQYF.

This chain links TRBV4-3 with TRBJ2-7, with D possibly matching TRBD1 (5 bases). Trimming pared 1 base from V and 0 bases from J, leaving 7 bases between. This CDR3 region has 14 residues. From germline, CDR1 is LGHNA and CDR2 YSLEER. The CDR3 spells CASSQAQGSYEQYF. As DNA, the CDR3 is TGCGCCAGCAGCCAAGCCCAGGGCTCCTACGAGCAGTACTTC.

V is TRBV2 and J is TRBJ1-1; 7 nucleotides match TRBD1. CDR1 and CDR2 from the germline V gene are SNHLY and FYNNEI. This CDR3 is 14 amino acids long. J was trimmed by 4 bases and V by 6 bases; bases with no gene match: 8. In DNA, the CDR3 is TGTGCCAGCAGGGATAGAACAGGGGCCACTGAAGCTTTCTTT. It is translated as CASRDRTGATEAFF.

The rearrangement joins TRBV19 to TRBJ1-1; no firm D call. CDR3 length: 13 amino acids. V was shortened by 7 bases and J by 4 bases, with 13 bases between the two germline ends. The germline V gene has CDR1 LNHDA and CDR2 SQIVND (reference sequence). In DNA, the CDR3 is TGTGCCAGTACTGGAGGGCGAATCACTGAAGCTTTCTTT. It encodes CASTGGRITEAFF.

The J gene is TRBJ2-2, the V gene TRBV18; D may be TRBD2 (5 bases). V shed 5 bases and J shed 6 bases, with 10 bases lying between them. This CDR3 contains 13 residues. CDR1 and CDR2 from the germline V gene are KGHSH and LQKENI. The CDR3 spells CASSERGPGELFF. In DNA form, the CDR3 reads TGTGCCAGCTCAGAACGAGGGCCCGGGGAGCTGTTTTTT. The full variable domain, its missing parts supplied by reference TRBV18 and TRBJ2-2, is NAGVMQNPRHLVRRRGQEARLRCSPMKGHSHVYWYRQLPEEGLKFMVYLQKENIIDESGMPKERFSAEFPKEGPSILRIQQVVRGDSAAYFCASSERGPGELFFGEGSRLTVL.

The chain couples TRBV18 to TRBJ1-2, with 8 bases identical to TRBD1. Looked up from germline, CDR1 is KGHSH and CDR2 is LQKENI. The CDR3 contains 14 residues. V was clipped by 3 bases and J by 3 bases; unmatched bases: 3. This CDR3 is CASSPRDRYYGYTF. The CDR3 DNA is TGTGCCAGCTCACCCCGGGACAGGTACTATGGCTACACCTTC.

This clone was recorded a few times. The chain combines TRBV4-2 with TRBJ2-2; D is ambiguous. Germline V lookup: CDR1 LGHNA, CDR2 YNFKEQ. V was pared by 0 bases and J by 2 bases, with 7 bases between. The CDR3 is made up of 15 amino acids. CDR3 DNA: TGTGCCAGCAGCCAAGATCCCTCTAACACCGGGGAGCTGTTTTTT. It specifies CASSQDPSNTGELFF.

The J gene is TRBJ1-1, the V gene TRBV12-3 or TRBV12-4; 7 bases fit TRBD1. The CDR3 contains 12 residues. With V trimmed by 1 base and J by 10 bases, 3 bases remained unmatched. The CDR3 sequence: CASSLEWTGAFF. For the CDR3, the DNA is TGTGCCAGCAGTTTAGAGTGGACAGGAGCTTTCTTT.

The CDR3 loop reads CASSYYIPGHIYEQYF. CDR3 bases: TGTGCCAGCAGTTACTATATACCGGGACACATTTACGAGCAGTACTTC. The chain combines TRBV6-5 with TRBJ2-7; perhaps TRBD1 as D (6 bases). The CDR3 sequence is 16 residues long. CDR1 and CDR2 from the germline V gene are MNHEY and SVGAGI. With 1 base removed from V and 4 bases from J, the gap between germline ends came to 17 bases.

The chain joins TRBV6-5 to TRBJ2-2; 7 positions match TRBD1. The V gene end was trimmed by 6 bases and the J gene end by 1 base; junction bases not matched to a gene: 5. Germline V lookup: CDR1 MNHEY, CDR2 SVGAGI. The CDR3 length is 15 residues. The chain's CDR3 is CASSSGGRNTGELFF. The CDR3 bases are TGTGCCAGCAGCTCAGGGGGAAGGAACACCGGGGAGCTGTTTTTT.

V and J are TRBV4-1 and TRBJ1-2; D remains ambiguous. Germline-derived CDR1 and CDR2 are MGHRA and YSYEKL. V was shortened by 1 base and J by 0 bases, with 6 bases between the two germline ends. This CDR3 has 14 residues. The CDR3: CASSQAGTNYGYTF. CDR3 DNA sequence: TGCGCCAGCAGCCAAGCAGGAACTAACTATGGCTACACCTTC.

The chain employs TRBV5-1 and TRBJ2-2; D gene ambiguous. This CDR3 has 14 residues. V lost 1 base and J 1 base, leaving 5 bases between the germline ends. Germline CDR1 and CDR2: SGHRS and YFSETQ. DNA for the CDR3: TGCGCCAGCAGCTTGCCGGGGAACACCGGGGAGCTGTTTTTT. Amino acid sequence: CASSLPGNTGELFF.

J is TRBJ1-1 and V is TRBV11-3, with a possible D match to TRBD1 (5 bases). The V gene's germline CDR1 is SGHNT and CDR2 YENEEA. The CDR3 is 15 residues long. Trimming cost V 1 base and J 1 base, with 10 bases left between them. CDR3 sequence: CASSLGGGSNTEAFF. CDR3 coding DNA: TGTGCCAGCAGCTTAGGGGGGGGATCGAACACTGAAGCTTTCTTT.

This clone was counted a single time. The chain uses TRBV6-5 and TRBJ2-5, with 10 bases lining up with TRBD1. The CDR3 covers 16 residues. Trimming at V came to 3 bases and at J to 5 bases, leaving 9 bases not matched to a gene. Per the germline V gene, CDR1 is MNHEY and CDR2 is SVGAGI. The CDR3 here is CASSYLGPTGGETQYF. CDR3 nucleotides: TGTGCCAGCAGTTATTTAGGCCCGACAGGGGGCGAGACCCAGTACTTC.

The chain links TRBV30 to TRBJ2-6; D perhaps matches TRBD1 (5 bases). The germline V gene has CDR1 GTSNPN and CDR2 SVGIG (reference sequence). V shed 3 bases and J shed 1 base, with 10 bases lying between them. CDR3 length: 15 amino acids. The CDR3 bases are TGTGCCTGGAGGGTAAGGGGATCTGGGGCCAACGTCCTGACTTTC. It codes for CAWRVRGSGANVLTF.

The chain links TRBV18 to TRBJ2-5; D gene uncertain. Trimming took off 5 bases at V and 0 bases at J, with 13 bases between the two ends. CDR3 length: 15 residues. In germline, CDR1 is KGHSH, CDR2 LQKENI. CDR3 coding DNA: TGTGCCAGCTCAACATCCGGGTCGTACCAAGAGACCCAGTACTTC. Protein sequence: CASSTSGSYQETQYF.

The chain couples TRBV4-3 to TRBJ2-3, with a tentative D call TRBD2 (6 bases). The CDR3 has 14 residues. Looked up from germline, CDR1 is LGHNA and CDR2 is YSLEER. Trimming stripped 1 base from V and 5 bases from J, with 10 bases between. As DNA, the CDR3 is TGCGCCAGCAGCCAAGGGAGGGCCGTAGATACGCAGTATTTT. Translating it yields CASSQGRAVDTQYF.

J is TRBJ2-1 and V is TRBV24-1, with 10 bases aligning to TRBD2. The CDR3 covers 15 residues. The trim removed 8 bases at V and 1 base at J, leaving 4 bases unmatched. CDR1 is KGHDR and CDR2 is SFDVKD in the germline V gene. This CDR3 is CATTSSGSSYNEQFF. CDR3 DNA sequence: TGTGCCACCACTTCTAGCGGGAGTTCCTACAATGAGCAGTTCTTC.

This clone was detected a few times. The chain joins TRBV7-6 to TRBJ2-1, with TRBD2 identical over 13 bases. The germline V gene encodes CDR1 SGHVS and CDR2 FNYEAQ. The trim removed 4 bases at V and 10 bases at J, leaving 7 bases unmatched. CDR3 size: 15 residues. The CDR3 region is CASSYGLAGEGEQFF. CDR3 coding DNA: TGTGCCAGCAGCTACGGACTAGCGGGAGAGGGGGAGCAGTTCTTC. Combining the CDR3 with reference TRBV7-6 and TRBJ2-1 gives the whole variable domain GAGVSQSPRYKVTKRGQDVALRCDPISGHVSLYWYRQALGQGPEFLTYFNYEAQQDKSGLPNDRFSAERPEGSISTLTIQRTEQRDSAMYRCASSYGLAGEGEQFFGPGTRLTVL.

This clone has a single count. The V call is TRBV2, the J call TRBJ1-4; D is unclear. Per the germline V gene, CDR1 is SNHLY and CDR2 is FYNNEI. This CDR3 is built from 12 residues. Trimming shortened V by 2 bases and J by 10 bases, and 8 bases separated the two germline ends. In nucleotides, the CDR3 is TGTGCCAGCAGTGAATTCGAGGGAAAACTGTTTTTT. It specifies CASSEFEGKLFF.

The chain joins TRBV5-6 to TRBJ1-6; TRBD1 might be the D (5 bases). The CDR3 loop spans 15 amino acids. Trimming shortened V by 6 bases and J by 6 bases, and 16 bases separated the two germline ends. Germline V gives CDR1 SGHDT, CDR2 YYEEEE. The CDR3 DNA reads as TGTGCCAGCAACCCCCGGGGGATTAGTAATTCACCCCTCCACTTT. It encodes CASNPRGISNSPLHF.

This clone occurred a few times. The chain carries TRBV6-2 or TRBV6-3 and TRBJ1-5, with 8 bases matching TRBD1. The CDR3 is 19 amino acids. Per germline, CDR1 MNHEY and CDR2 SVGEGT. V shed 5 bases and J 4 bases; nucleotides not matched to a gene: 19. In DNA, the CDR3 is TGTGCCAGCAGTCAATCCGGTAGGACAGGGCCACAAAAGAATCAGCCCCAGCATTTT. This encodes CASSQSGRTGPQKNQPQHF.

The chain recombines TRBV7-2 with TRBJ1-5; 9 nucleotides agree with TRBD1. The CDR3 sequence is 14 residues long. V shed 7 bases and J 6 bases; nucleotides not matched to a gene: 7. Germline assignment: CDR1 SGHTA and CDR2 FQGNSA. CDR3: CASTTGQGSQPQHF. CDR3 nucleotides: TGTGCCAGCACCACCGGACAGGGGAGTCAGCCCCAGCATTTT.

The chain recombines TRBV9 with TRBJ2-3, with 13 bases identical to TRBD2. This CDR3 comprises 16 residues. The junction had 3 bases not matched to a gene; V was cut back by 3 bases and J by 2 bases. Germline loops: CDR1 SGDLS, CDR2 YYNGEE. The CDR3 coding sequence is TGTGCCAGCAGCGGGACTAGCGGGAGTGTCACAGATACGCAGTATTTT. Its translation: CASSGTSGSVTDTQYF.

The chain couples TRBV10-3 to TRBJ2-2; 8 bases are shared with TRBD2. The length of the CDR3 is 14 residues. Trimming removed 5 bases from V and 4 bases from J; junction bases left unmatched: 3. Germline V gene sequence: CDR1 ENHRY, CDR2 SYGVKD. The CDR3 DNA reads TGTGCCATCAGTAAGGCGGGAGGCACCGGGGAGCTGTTTTTT. Translation gives CAISKAGGTGELFF.